This T cell receptor beta chain was sequenced for a study of T-cell reconstitution after alpha-beta-depleted transplantation in children. In its sample, this clonotype was seen many times. It was with unique molecular identifiers that the TCRbeta library was prepared. TCRdb reanalysed the PCR reads using MiXCR and keeps one entry per CDR3 protein. The sample lists 150,000 to 250,000 distinct CDR3 sequences; roughly 6% were seen once. CDR1 SGHTA and CDR2 FQGNSA come from the germline V gene. The CDR3 is 14 amino acids. With 5 bases clipped from V and 4 bases from J, the junction kept 4 bases outside the gene matches.

This receptor was obtained from a girl less than two years old with combined immunodeficiency, due to receive a stem cell transplant. J is TRBJ2-7 and V is TRBV7-2; 11 nucleotides agree with TRBD2. This material consisted of PBMCs, taken before TCRalphabeta/CD19-depleted stem cell transplant. The CDR3 sequence is CASSRGLAGYEQYF. CDR3 DNA sequence: TGTGCCAGCAGCCGAGGACTAGCGGGTTACGAGCAGTACTTC.